Here is one TCR beta chain with its context. Antigen: not known. The source of the sample is a study of cytomegalovirus exposure and HLA in healthy donors. Primers: 60 Vbeta forward and 13 Jbeta reverse. Using immunoSEQ multiplex PCR, the repertoire was profiled, and TCRdb retains in-frame clones only, with some absent. This sample has about 160,000 clones, with approximately 81% found just once. The V and J ends lost 5 bases and 6 bases, in that order; junction bases with no gene match: 6. The CDR3 has 14 amino acids. The germline V gene has CDR1 LNHNV and CDR2 YYDKDF (reference sequence). Findings and caveats of the study: It was reported that the classifier diagnosed cytomegalovirus status with high specificity and sensitivity in both the original and validation cohorts. Roughly uniform depth of sequencing across donors was assumed in presence/absence analyses.

The TCR comes from a woman between 18 and 29 years old in good health and CMV-seronegative. The specimen sequenced was PBMCs. The gene calls are TRBV15 and TRBJ1-3; 8 bases line up with TRBD1. CDR3 coding DNA: TGTGCCACCAGCCTCATGACAGGGGCAAACACCATATATTTT. It is translated as CATSLMTGANTIYF.